This T cell receptor (beta chain) emerged from a study of T cells expressing NK-cell markers. Looking at the study overall: Eight donors were sequenced, seven testing HCMV-seropositive and one testing seronegative.

To note about this clonotype: Antigen unknown.

A 5'RACE template switching approach incorporating UMIs was used to make TCR beta cDNA. After re-calling the 5' RACE reads, TCRdb lists one entry per CDR3 protein, DNA absent. The specimen's table records over 350,000 distinct CDR3 sequences. Germline CDR1 and CDR2: KGHSH and LQKENI. There are 15 residues in the CDR3. General observations from the study: Where a handful of donors were concerned, these clonotypes also led the CD3+CD56-NKG2C+ fraction.

This chain connects TRBV18 to TRBJ2-1; without DNA, the TCRdb call of TRBD1 cannot be checked. The clonotype comes from a woman between 45 and 60 years old in good health. Sequencing was carried out using blood T cells: a sorted CD56 or NKG2C T cell subset, CD4+ or CD8+ T cells, or bulk PBMC T cells (not recorded which). CDR3 sequence reads: CASSPRQGSINEQFF. Variable domain in full (rest from reference TRBV18 and TRBJ2-1): NAGVMQNPRHLVRRRGQEARLRCSPMKGHSHVYWYRQLPEEGLKFMVYLQKENIIDESGMPKERFSAEFPKEGPSILRIQQVVRGDSAAYFCASSPRQGSINEQFFGPGTRLTVL.